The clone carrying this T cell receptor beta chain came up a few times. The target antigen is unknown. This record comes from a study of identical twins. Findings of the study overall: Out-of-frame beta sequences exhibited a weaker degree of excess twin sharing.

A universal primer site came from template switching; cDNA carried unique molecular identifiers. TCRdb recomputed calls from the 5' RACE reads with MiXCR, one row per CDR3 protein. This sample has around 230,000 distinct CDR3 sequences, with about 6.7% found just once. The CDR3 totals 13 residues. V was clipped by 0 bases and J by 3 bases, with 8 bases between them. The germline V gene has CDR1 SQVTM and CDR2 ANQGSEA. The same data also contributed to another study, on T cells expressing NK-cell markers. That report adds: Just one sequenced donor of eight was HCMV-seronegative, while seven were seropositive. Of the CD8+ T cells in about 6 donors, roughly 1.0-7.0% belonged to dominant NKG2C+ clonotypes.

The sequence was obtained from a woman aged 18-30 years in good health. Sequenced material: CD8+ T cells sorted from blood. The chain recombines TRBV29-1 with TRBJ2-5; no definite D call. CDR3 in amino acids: CSVEEIRKETQYF. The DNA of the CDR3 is TGCAGCGTTGAAGAAATTCGTAAAGAGACCCAGTACTTC.